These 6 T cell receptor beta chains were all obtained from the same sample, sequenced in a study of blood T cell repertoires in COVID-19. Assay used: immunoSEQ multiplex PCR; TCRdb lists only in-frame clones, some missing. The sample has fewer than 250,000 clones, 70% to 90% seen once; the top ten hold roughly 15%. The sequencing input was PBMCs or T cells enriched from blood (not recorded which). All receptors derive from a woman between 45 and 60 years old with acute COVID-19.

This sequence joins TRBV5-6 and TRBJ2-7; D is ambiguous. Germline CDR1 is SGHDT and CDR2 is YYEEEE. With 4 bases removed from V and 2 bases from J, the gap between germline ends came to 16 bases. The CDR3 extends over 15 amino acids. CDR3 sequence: CASSHTLANTYEQYF. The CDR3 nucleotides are TGTGCCAGCAGCCACACCCTCGCCAATACCTACGAGCAGTACTTC.

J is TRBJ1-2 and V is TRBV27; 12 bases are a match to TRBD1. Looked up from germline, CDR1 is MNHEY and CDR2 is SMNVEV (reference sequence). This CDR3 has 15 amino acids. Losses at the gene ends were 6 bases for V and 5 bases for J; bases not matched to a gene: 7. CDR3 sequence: CASRQGDRGHYGYTF. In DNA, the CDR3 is TGTGCCAGCAGGCAAGGGGACAGGGGGCATTATGGCTACACCTTC.

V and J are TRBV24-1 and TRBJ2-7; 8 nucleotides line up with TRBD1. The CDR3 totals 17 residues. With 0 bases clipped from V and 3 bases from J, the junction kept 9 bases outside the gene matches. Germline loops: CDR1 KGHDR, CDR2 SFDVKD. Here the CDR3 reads CATSDLGLWDRYYEQYF. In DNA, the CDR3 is TGTGCCACCAGTGATTTGGGTTTGTGGGACAGGTACTACGAGCAGTACTTC.

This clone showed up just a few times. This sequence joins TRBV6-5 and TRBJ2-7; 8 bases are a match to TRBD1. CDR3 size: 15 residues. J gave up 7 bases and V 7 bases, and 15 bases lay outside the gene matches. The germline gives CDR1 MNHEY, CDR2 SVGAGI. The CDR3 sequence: CASKADRANNREQYF. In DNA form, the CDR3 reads TGTGCCAGCAAGGCGGACAGGGCCAATAACAGGGAGCAGTACTTC.

CDR3 sequence reads: CASSLDSRASPGEQYF. The CDR3 region has the DNA TGTGCCAGCAGCTTGGATTCCAGGGCGTCACCGGGCGAGCAGTACTTC. V and J are TRBV5-4 and TRBJ2-7; D possibly corresponds to TRBD1 (5 bases). This CDR3 comprises 16 residues. Trimming pared 0 bases from V and 6 bases from J, leaving 19 bases between. Per germline, CDR1 SGHNT and CDR2 YYREEE (reference sequence).

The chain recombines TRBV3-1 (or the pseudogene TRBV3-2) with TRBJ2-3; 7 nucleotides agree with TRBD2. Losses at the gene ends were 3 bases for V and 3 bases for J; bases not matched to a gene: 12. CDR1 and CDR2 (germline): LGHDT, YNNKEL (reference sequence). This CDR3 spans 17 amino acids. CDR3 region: CASSQGGEQVRTDTQYF. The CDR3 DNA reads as TGTGCCAGCAGCCAGGGGGGGGAACAGGTTAGGACAGATACGCAGTATTTT.